These 13 T cell receptor beta chains came from one sample sequenced in a study of blood T cells in healthy people across ages. PCR was performed a second time for 7 to 11 cycles using a sample-barcoded 5' primer and a J-beta primer mix. TCRdb re-derived calls from the 5' RACE reads in MiXCR, one entry per CDR3 protein. The sample shows 1.5 million to 2 million distinct CDR3 sequences, around 42% of them seen only once. The sequenced sample was blood. These receptors were collected from a human donor in good health.

This clonotype was detected a few times. V gene TRBV9 combines with J gene TRBJ2-7; TRBD1 aligns across 7 bases. Germline V gene sequence: CDR1 SGDLS, CDR2 YYNGEE. The CDR3 has 15 residues. Trimming at V came to 1 base and at J to 0 bases, leaving 4 bases not matched to a gene. CDR3 in amino acids: CASSVQTGNSYEQYF. The CDR3 DNA follows: TGTGCCAGCAGCGTACAGACAGGGAACTCCTACGAGCAGTACTTC.

This chain connects TRBV2 to TRBJ1-2; 7 bases are a match to TRBD1. J was trimmed by 6 bases and V by 1 base; bases with no gene match: 2. Germline V CDR1 and CDR2: SNHLY, FYNNEI. The CDR3 sequence is 13 residues long. In DNA form, the CDR3 reads TGTGCCAGCAGTGAAGACAGGGGAGATGGCTACACCTTC. Translating gives CASSEDRGDGYTF.

This clonotype was detected ten times or more. The chain couples TRBV18 to TRBJ1-2, with D unclear. This CDR3 contains 11 residues. The V and J ends lost 8 bases and 6 bases respectively, with 10 bases between them. Germline V gene data show CDR1 as KGHSH and CDR2 as LQKENI. CDR3 bases: TGTGCCAGCAGCCCTGGGGATGGCTACACCTTC. It specifies CASSPGDGYTF.

This clonotype has only a few counts. The rearrangement uses TRBV7-2 and TRBJ2-3; D is perhaps TRBD1 or TRBD2 (5 bases each). V lost 4 bases and J 6 bases, leaving 14 bases between the germline ends. CDR1 SGHTA and CDR2 FQGNSA come from the germline V gene. The CDR3 extends over 14 amino acids. CDR3 sequence (DNA): TGTGCCAGCAGCTGGGGGTGGACGGTTGATACGCAGTATTTT. This sequence encodes CASSWGWTVDTQYF.

This rearrangement joins TRBV28 to TRBJ2-5; no definite D call. The CDR3 consists of 11 residues. Germline CDR1 and CDR2: MDHEN and SYDVKM. Between the trimmed V and J ends, which lost 4 bases and 11 bases, there was a span of 11 bases. The CDR3 coding sequence is TGTGCCAGCAGTTCAACACGGCAGCAGTACTTC. This codes for CASSSTRQQYF.

This clonotype was detected once. The chain is built from TRBV4-1 and TRBJ2-2, with 9 bases matching TRBD1. The CDR3 has 16 amino acids. Per the germline V gene, CDR1 is MGHRA and CDR2 is YSYEKL. With V trimmed by 3 bases and J by 6 bases, 8 bases remained unmatched. CDR3 sequence (DNA): TGCGCCAGCAGCCAGGGTGGGGACAGGGTCGCCGGGGAGCTGTTTTTT. It translates to CASSQGGDRVAGELFF.

A few counts support this clonotype. This chain uses TRBV7-2 with TRBJ2-7; no firm D call. CDR1 and CDR2 (germline): SGHTA, FQGNSA. The V and J ends lost 4 bases and 1 base respectively, with 8 bases between them. This CDR3 region has 13 residues. DNA of the CDR3: TGTGCCAGCAGCTCCCTTTATTCCTACGAGCAGTACTTC. It encodes CASSSLYSYEQYF. Variable domain in full (rest from reference TRBV7-2 and TRBJ2-7): GAGVSQSPSNKVTEKGKDVELRCDPISGHTALYWYRQSLGQGLEFLIYFQGNSAPDKSGLPSDRFSAERTGGSVSTLTIQRTQQEDSAVYLCASSSLYSYEQYFGPGTRLTVT.

On this clonotype: One junction end disagrees with the germline gene, perhaps due to a read error. The rearrangement joins TRBV20-1 to TRBJ1-5; 7 bases agree with TRBD1. CDR3 size: 13 residues. Germline V gene sequence: CDR1 DFQATT, CDR2 SNEGSKA (reference sequence). The CDR3 reads CSAQTGPNQPQHF. CDR3 DNA: TGCAGTGCTCAGACAGGGCCCAATCAGCCTCAGCATTTT.

This clonotype was seen a few times. The CDR3 loop is CSARAPGGVLYEQYF. CDR3 DNA sequence: TGCAGTGCTAGAGCTCCGGGGGGGGTCCTCTACGAGCAGTACTTC. The chain carries TRBV20-1 and TRBJ2-7, with 8 bases matching TRBD2. Germline lookup yields CDR1 DFQATT and CDR2 SNEGSKA (reference sequence). V lost 1 base, J lost 3 bases, and 8 bases stayed unmatched. The CDR3 has 15 residues.

V usage is TRBV7-8 and J usage is TRBJ2-5, with 9 bases identical to TRBD2. Germline lookup yields CDR1 SGHVS and CDR2 FQNEAQ. The CDR3 runs 16 residues. With 1 base clipped from V and 5 bases from J, the junction kept 8 bases outside the gene matches. CDR3 DNA sequence: TGTGCCAGCAGCTTAGTGGGACTGGCGGGGGGGGAGACCCAGTACTTC. Its translation: CASSLVGLAGGETQYF.

As regards this clonotype: The junction departs from the called germline gene at one end, perhaps through a read error. The chain recombines TRBV20-1 with TRBJ1-2, with D tentatively TRBD1 (6 bases). Germline V gene lookup returns CDR1 DFQATT and CDR2 SNEGSKA (reference sequence). The CDR3 consists of 13 residues. The CDR3 here is CGASLGGDYGYTF. The CDR3 DNA sequence: TGCGGTGCTAGTCTAGGGGGGGACTATGGCTACACCTTC.

This clonotype has only a few counts. J is TRBJ1-2 and V is TRBV7-2, with TRBD1 as a possible D gene (5 bases). Germline loops: CDR1 SGHTA, CDR2 FQGNSA. This CDR3 has 17 residues. With 1 base removed from V and 3 bases from J, the gap between germline ends came to 18 bases. CDR3: CASSLGGREGGHYGYTF. For the CDR3, the DNA is TGTGCCAGCAGCTTAGGCGGCAGGGAAGGCGGGCACTATGGCTACACCTTC.

This clonotype was seen just once. The chain joins TRBV20-1 to TRBJ1-5; D ambiguous. Looked up from germline, CDR1 is DFQATT and CDR2 is SNEGSKA (reference sequence). This CDR3 spans 12 amino acids. V was pared by 6 bases and J by 9 bases, with 15 bases between. The CDR3 DNA sequence: TGCAGTGCCCTAGACCGGGAAGGGCCCCAGCATTTT. It codes for CSALDREGPQHF.